The clone carrying this T cell receptor beta chain was picked up many times. The source of the sample is a study of early T cells in non-severe SARS-CoV-2 infection. Each cDNA molecule carried a unique molecular identifier. TCRdb analysed the 5' RACE reads with MiXCR anew, one entry per CDR3 protein. The table lists around 61,000 distinct CDR3 sequences, 11% of them singletons, with 1.7% in the top ten. The CDR3 has 15 amino acids. Germline CDR1 reads SGHVS; CDR2 reads FQNEAQ. Between the trimmed V and J ends, which lost 1 base and 1 base, there was a span of 8 bases. The source material was whole blood. The TCR comes from an adult who was a healthcare worker with PCR-confirmed SARS-CoV-2 infection or an uninfected control (not recorded which). The V call is TRBV7-8, the J call TRBJ1-5; D gene ambiguous. In DNA, the CDR3 is TGTGCCAGCAGCTTAGTGGCAGGCAGCAATCAGCCCCAGCATTTT. It codes for CASSLVAGSNQPQHF.